One sample yielded the 8 T cell receptor beta chains listed below, sequenced in a study of cytomegalovirus exposure and HLA in healthy donors. With 60 Vbeta and 13 Jbeta primers, the PCR was carried out. Clones were sequenced by immunoSEQ multiplex PCR, and TCRdb holds only the in-frame ones, with some missing. The data contain about 170,000 clones, around 76% of them singletons. Sequencing used PBMCs. The receptors stem from a female donor in good health and CMV-seronegative.

The chain couples TRBV30 to TRBJ1-3; D not resolved. Per germline, CDR1 GTSNPN and CDR2 SVGIG (reference sequence). Trimming removed 4 bases at V and 5 bases at J, with 15 bases between. This CDR3 region has 14 residues. The CDR3 loop is CAWTLPGLRNTIYF. DNA for the CDR3: TGTGCCTGGACCCTACCGGGGTTACGAAACACCATATATTTT.

This clone was detected a few times. V is TRBV7-3 and J is TRBJ1-2, with 10 bases that match TRBD1. The CDR3 contains 17 residues. The V segment lost 4 bases and the J segment 1 base; nucleotides outside the gene matches: 9. The V gene's germline CDR1 is SGHTA and CDR2 FQGTGA. CDR3 coding DNA: TGTGCCAGCAGCTCAGGACAGGGGGGATTAATTAACTATGGCTACACCTTC. It specifies CASSSGQGGLINYGYTF.

Written as DNA, the CDR3 is TGTGCCAGCATCCTTAGCGTCACTAGCACAGATACGCAGTATTTT. Translation: CASILSVTSTDTQYF. This chain joins TRBV2 and TRBJ2-3, with D tentatively TRBD2 (5 bases). Germline CDR1 and CDR2: SNHLY and FYNNEI. The CDR3 spans 15 residues. Deletions cut 7 bases from V and 0 bases from J, with 14 bases between.

The chain recombines TRBV18 with TRBJ1-6; no reliable D call. Germline CDR1 reads KGHSH; CDR2 reads LQKENI. There are 15 residues in the CDR3. The V end was cut by 6 bases, the J end by 10 bases, with 19 bases between. CDR3 nucleotides: TGTGCCAGCTCCCGCTCTGGGGAGTTTGGGTCACCCCTCCACTTT. This encodes CASSRSGEFGSPLHF. Variable domain in full (rest from reference TRBV18 and TRBJ1-6): NAGVMQNPRHLVRRRGQEARLRCSPMKGHSHVYWYRQLPEEGLKFMVYLQKENIIDESGMPKERFSAEFPKEGPSILRIQQVVRGDSAAYFCASSRSGEFGSPLHFGNGTRLTVT.

The rearrangement uses TRBV4-1 and TRBJ1-2; 7 bases fit TRBD1. Germline V gene sequence: CDR1 MGHRA, CDR2 YSYEKL. The CDR3 runs 17 residues. After removal of 8 bases from V and 5 bases from J, the junction contained 20 bases not matched to a gene. CDR3 residues: CASETGGGIGTTYGYTF. In nucleotides, the CDR3 is TGCGCCAGCGAGACCGGAGGGGGCATCGGTACAACATATGGCTACACCTTC.

The V call is TRBV18, the J call TRBJ1-2; TRBD1 might be the D (6 bases). The germline gives CDR1 KGHSH, CDR2 LQKENI. The V and J ends lost 3 bases and 3 bases respectively, with 11 bases between them. CDR3 length: 14 amino acids. The CDR3 is CASSPLDSDYGYTF. CDR3 bases: TGTGCCAGCTCACCGTTGGACAGCGACTATGGCTACACCTTC.

The chain has TRBV5-1 and TRBJ2-1; D ambiguous. Germline CDR1 reads SGHRS; CDR2 reads YFSETQ. The V end was cut by 0 bases, the J end by 0 bases, with 7 bases between. This CDR3 spans 15 amino acids. The CDR3 reads CASSLVASSYNEQFF. DNA for the CDR3: TGCGCCAGCAGCTTGGTGGCAAGCTCCTACAATGAGCAGTTCTTC.

The genes are TRBV27 and TRBJ2-5; 9 bases fit TRBD2. This CDR3 region has 15 residues. Germline-derived CDR1 and CDR2 are MNHEY and SMNVEV (reference sequence). With V trimmed by 6 bases and J by 5 bases, 10 bases remained unmatched. CDR3: CASSPTSGAPETQYF. The CDR3 nucleotides read TGTGCCAGCAGCCCGACTAGCGGTGCCCCCGAGACCCAGTACTTC.